The rows below give T cell receptor beta chains drawn from one sample of a study of cytomegalovirus exposure and HLA in healthy donors. The repertoire was sequenced with immunoSEQ multiplex PCR; TCRdb's copy has only in-frame clones and lacks some. The sample yields tens of thousands of clones, approximately 92% seen once. Specimen: PBMCs. These receptors originate from a young man in good health and CMV-seronegative. The CDR3 runs from the conserved cysteine through the conserved F or W. Each record gives: J gene, D gene, clone size, V gene, CDR3 DNA, CDR3 protein. D genes are given only for firm matches. The size entry is marked missing in some rows and otherwise reads once, few, many or a size class.

j_gene: TRBJ2-3; d_gene: TRBD2; abundance: .; v_gene: TRBV7-8; CDR3nt: TGTGCCAGCAGCTCCGGTGGGCGTAGCGGGGTCGATACGCAGTATTTT; CDR3aa: CASSSGGRSGVDTQYF
j_gene: TRBJ2-1; d_gene: TRBD2; abundance: .; v_gene: TRBV27; CDR3nt: TGTGCCAGCAGTTTGGGGACTAGCGCTCACAATGAGCAGTTCTTC; CDR3aa: CASSLGTSAHNEQFF
j_gene: TRBJ2-3; d_gene: TRBD1; abundance: .; v_gene: TRBV11-2; CDR3nt: TGTGCCAGCAGCTTAGTACAGGGGTGGCCAGATACGCAGTATTTT; CDR3aa: CASSLVQGWPDTQYF
j_gene: TRBJ2-1; d_gene: .; abundance: .; v_gene: TRBV9; CDR3nt: TGTGCCAGCAGCGACCGTGAATTTCAGGGCAATGAGCAGTTCTTC; CDR3aa: CASSDREFQGNEQFF
j_gene: TRBJ2-2; d_gene: .; abundance: .; v_gene: TRBV11-2; CDR3nt: TGTGCCAGCAGCGAAGGTAGCGGCCAACCGAACACCGGGGAGCTGTTTTTT; CDR3aa: CASSEGSGQPNTGELFF
j_gene: TRBJ2-1; d_gene: .; abundance: .; v_gene: TRBV28; CDR3nt: TGTGCCACCTCTAGTCTCGATGAGCAGTTCTTC; CDR3aa: CATSSLDEQFF
j_gene: TRBJ2-5; d_gene: .; abundance: .; v_gene: TRBV7-2; CDR3nt: TGTGCCAGCAGCGCGGGGTCTGGGTGGGTAGAGACCCAGTACTTC; CDR3aa: CASSAGSGWVETQYF
j_gene: TRBJ2-1; d_gene: TRBD2; abundance: .; v_gene: TRBV15; CDR3nt: TGTGCCACCAGCCGAGAACCTAGCGGGTTTCTGGATGAGCAGTTCTTC; CDR3aa: CATSREPSGFLDEQFF
j_gene: TRBJ2-5; d_gene: .; abundance: .; v_gene: TRBV7-9; CDR3nt: TGTGCCAGTGCGGACCAAGAGACCCAGTACTTC; CDR3aa: CASADQETQYF
j_gene: TRBJ2-2; d_gene: .; abundance: .; v_gene: TRBV5-6; CDR3nt: TGTGCCAGCATCACAAGGAGCCCGCGGACCGGGGAGCTGTTTTTT; CDR3aa: CASITRSPRTGELFF
j_gene: TRBJ2-5; d_gene: TRBD2; abundance: .; v_gene: TRBV7-8; CDR3nt: TGTGCCAGCAGCGCCAAAGGACTAGCGGGAGTAGCTCACCCTTTTCAAGAGACCCAGTACTTC; CDR3aa: CASSAKGLAGVAHPFQETQYF
j_gene: TRBJ1-2; d_gene: TRBD1; abundance: once; v_gene: TRBV28; CDR3nt: TGTGCCAGCAATCCAGGGGGCGGGGATGGCTACACCTTC; CDR3aa: CASNPGGGDGYTF
j_gene: TRBJ2-5; d_gene: TRBD1; abundance: .; v_gene: TRBV7-2; CDR3nt: TGTGCCAGCAGCGCCAGGGGGTATGGGACCCAGTACTTC; CDR3aa: CASSARGYGTQYF
j_gene: TRBJ2-4; d_gene: .; abundance: .; v_gene: TRBV5-1; CDR3nt: TGCGCCAGCACCCCAGCCGGGTCCGGCATTCAGTACTTC; CDR3aa: CASTPAGSGIQYF
j_gene: TRBJ1-2; d_gene: TRBD1; abundance: .; v_gene: TRBV5-4; CDR3nt: TGTGCCAGCAGCTTGGTTGGACAGGGGTATGGCTACACCTTC; CDR3aa: CASSLVGQGYGYTF
j_gene: TRBJ2-2; d_gene: TRBD1; abundance: .; v_gene: TRBV11-3; CDR3nt: TGTGCCAGCAGTCAACAGGGGGCGAACACCGGGGAGCTGTTTTTT; CDR3aa: CASSQQGANTGELFF
j_gene: TRBJ2-1; d_gene: TRBD1; abundance: .; v_gene: TRBV19; CDR3nt: TGTGCCAGTAGTATCGGGCAGGGGGCCTACAATGAGCAGTTCTTC; CDR3aa: CASSIGQGAYNEQFF
j_gene: TRBJ1-2; d_gene: .; abundance: .; v_gene: TRBV5-5; CDR3nt: TGTGCCAGCCGCTTGGTAAGACAGGATACCTATGGCTACACCTTC; CDR3aa: CASRLVRQDTYGYTF
j_gene: TRBJ2-7; d_gene: .; abundance: once; v_gene: TRBV27; CDR3nt: TGTGCCAGCTATCCCGCGGGACCCTCTCCGTACGAGCAGTACTTC; CDR3aa: CASYPAGPSPYEQYF
j_gene: TRBJ2-7; d_gene: TRBD2; abundance: once; v_gene: TRBV10-3; CDR3nt: TGTGCCACCTACTCTAAGGGACTAGCAGAAATCTACGAGCAGTACTTC; CDR3aa: CATYSKGLAEIYEQYF
j_gene: TRBJ2-7; d_gene: .; abundance: .; v_gene: TRBV4-3; CDR3nt: TGCGCCAGCAGCCAAGATAGTGGAGGGAGCTCCTACGAGCAGTACTTC; CDR3aa: CASSQDSGGSSYEQYF
j_gene: TRBJ2-1; d_gene: TRBD1; abundance: .; v_gene: TRBV10-2; CDR3nt: TGCGCCAGCAGTCGGGACAGGGGACACAATGAGCAGTTCTTC; CDR3aa: CASSRDRGHNEQFF
j_gene: TRBJ2-2; d_gene: TRBD1; abundance: .; v_gene: TRBV5-6; CDR3nt: TGTGCCAGCAGCCGTCAGACAGGGGGACTCACCGGGGAGCTGTTTTTT; CDR3aa: CASSRQTGGLTGELFF
j_gene: TRBJ2-7; d_gene: .; abundance: .; v_gene: TRBV9; CDR3nt: TGTGCCAGCAGCTCCCGGGACTCGGGCGAGCAGTACTTC; CDR3aa: CASSSRDSGEQYF
j_gene: TRBJ1-2; d_gene: TRBD1; abundance: .; v_gene: TRBV28; CDR3nt: TGTGCCAGCAGTCCCTCAGACAGGGAAAACTATGGCTACACCTTC; CDR3aa: CASSPSDRENYGYTF
j_gene: TRBJ1-2; d_gene: .; abundance: .; v_gene: TRBV5-4; CDR3nt: TGTGCCAGCAGCTTGGGACACACCGACGGCTACACCTTC; CDR3aa: CASSLGHTDGYTF
j_gene: TRBJ2-7; d_gene: TRBD1; abundance: .; v_gene: TRBV10-2; CDR3nt: TGCGCCAGCAGGCCAGGGGGTTCCTACGAGCAGTACTTC; CDR3aa: CASRPGGSYEQYF
j_gene: TRBJ2-4; d_gene: TRBD1; abundance: .; v_gene: TRBV6-1; CDR3nt: TGTGCCAGCATGTCCGGGACAGAAAACATTCAGTACTTC; CDR3aa: CASMSGTENIQYF
j_gene: TRBJ1-2; d_gene: TRBD1; abundance: .; v_gene: TRBV6-5; CDR3nt: TGTGCCAGCAGTTACTCTGGACAGGGCTTAGGTGGCTACACCTTC; CDR3aa: CASSYSGQGLGGYTF
j_gene: TRBJ1-2; d_gene: .; abundance: few; v_gene: TRBV5-4; CDR3nt: TGTGCCAGCACCCAATGGAAGGGGGGGAACTATGGCTACACCTTC; CDR3aa: CASTQWKGGNYGYTF
j_gene: TRBJ2-3; d_gene: TRBD2; abundance: .; v_gene: TRBV19; CDR3nt: TGTGCCAGTAGTGGGGCTAGCGGGAGCACAGATACGCAGTATTTT; CDR3aa: CASSGASGSTDTQYF
j_gene: TRBJ2-3; d_gene: .; abundance: .; v_gene: TRBV5-4; CDR3nt: TGTGCCAGCAGCTTAGGTCTAGCGAGCACAGATACGCAGTATTTT; CDR3aa: CASSLGLASTDTQYF
j_gene: TRBJ2-7; d_gene: .; abundance: .; v_gene: TRBV7-2; CDR3nt: TGTGCCAGCAGCCGCCTTATTGGAGGTTCCTACGAGCAGTACTTC; CDR3aa: CASSRLIGGSYEQYF
j_gene: TRBJ2-7; d_gene: .; abundance: once; v_gene: TRBV20-1; CDR3nt: TGCAGTGCACCCAGGGCCTACGAGCAGTACTTC; CDR3aa: CSAPRAYEQYF
j_gene: TRBJ2-1; d_gene: TRBD2; abundance: .; v_gene: TRBV6-4; CDR3nt: TGTGCCAGCAGTGCTACTAGCGGGAGAGGCGATGAGCAGTTCTTC; CDR3aa: CASSATSGRGDEQFF
j_gene: TRBJ2-7; d_gene: TRBD1; abundance: .; v_gene: TRBV5-1; CDR3nt: TGCGCCAGCAGCTCGATCCCTAATACAGGGGGACACGAGCAGTACTTC; CDR3aa: CASSSIPNTGGHEQYF
j_gene: TRBJ1-2; d_gene: TRBD1; abundance: .; v_gene: TRBV27; CDR3nt: TGTGCCAGCAGTGACAGGGCGGGTATAACCGGCTACACCTTC; CDR3aa: CASSDRAGITGYTF
j_gene: TRBJ1-1; d_gene: .; abundance: .; v_gene: TRBV27; CDR3nt: TGTGCCAGCAGTTTACTTATGAACACTGAAGCTTTCTTT; CDR3aa: CASSLLMNTEAFF
j_gene: TRBJ2-1; d_gene: .; abundance: .; v_gene: TRBV6-5; CDR3nt: TGTGCCAGCAGTTACGGGGCGGCCAATGAGCAGTTCTTC; CDR3aa: CASSYGAANEQFF
j_gene: TRBJ2-2; d_gene: .; abundance: .; v_gene: TRBV9; CDR3nt: TGTGCCAGCAGCGCCGGGACTCTCCCGCGGCACACCGGGGAGCTGTTTTTT; CDR3aa: CASSAGTLPRHTGELFF
j_gene: TRBJ2-2; d_gene: .; abundance: .; v_gene: TRBV28; CDR3nt: TGTGCCAGCAATTCCCTTGAGACCGGGGAGCTGTTTTTT; CDR3aa: CASNSLETGELFF
j_gene: TRBJ2-3; d_gene: .; abundance: .; v_gene: TRBV5-6; CDR3nt: TGTGCCAGCAGCTCTGGGCCCGCAGATACGCAGTATTTT; CDR3aa: CASSSGPADTQYF
j_gene: TRBJ1-2; d_gene: .; abundance: .; v_gene: TRBV5-8; CDR3nt: TGTGCCAGCGGACTCAATGGCTACACCTTC; CDR3aa: CASGLNGYTF
j_gene: TRBJ1-5; d_gene: .; abundance: .; v_gene: TRBV6-1; CDR3nt: TGTGCCAGCAGTGAAAGCGGGGGCGAGAACAATCAGCCCCAGCATTTT; CDR3aa: CASSESGGENNQPQHF
j_gene: TRBJ2-7; d_gene: TRBD1; abundance: .; v_gene: TRBV27; CDR3nt: TGTGCCAGCCACAGGGGGCCCGACGAGCAGTACTTC; CDR3aa: CASHRGPDEQYF
j_gene: TRBJ1-1; d_gene: TRBD1; abundance: once; v_gene: TRBV7-9; CDR3nt: TGTGCCAGCAGCTTAGACAGGGACAGAAAAGAAGCTTTCTTT; CDR3aa: CASSLDRDRKEAFF
j_gene: TRBJ1-2; d_gene: .; abundance: .; v_gene: TRBV4-3; CDR3nt: TGCGCCAGCAGCCAAGATACCGGCAGGGTGTCTGGCTACACCTTC; CDR3aa: CASSQDTGRVSGYTF
j_gene: TRBJ1-5; d_gene: .; abundance: .; v_gene: TRBV2; CDR3nt: TGTGCCAGCACCCGGCGGGGAATTGGCAATCAGCCCCAGCATTTT; CDR3aa: CASTRRGIGNQPQHF
j_gene: TRBJ2-7; d_gene: .; abundance: .; v_gene: TRBV16; CDR3nt: TGTGCCAGCAGCCTTAGGACAGAAGTTTACGAGCAGTACTTC; CDR3aa: CASSLRTEVYEQYF
j_gene: TRBJ2-3; d_gene: .; abundance: .; v_gene: TRBV6-5; CDR3nt: TGTATGGGAGGTCGGGGAGATACGCAGTATTTT; CDR3aa: CMGGRGDTQYF
j_gene: TRBJ2-3; d_gene: .; abundance: .; v_gene: TRBV27; CDR3nt: TGTGCCAGCAGTTTCTCACGACAGGGCACAGATACGCAGTATTTT; CDR3aa: CASSFSRQGTDTQYF
j_gene: TRBJ2-3; d_gene: .; abundance: once; v_gene: TRBV5-5; CDR3nt: TGTGCCAGCAGCTTGGCTAGCGCCTACACAGATACGCAGTATTTT; CDR3aa: CASSLASAYTDTQYF
j_gene: TRBJ1-4; d_gene: TRBD1; abundance: .; v_gene: TRBV7-9; CDR3nt: TGTGCCAGCAGCTCTTCCGGGACAGGGGGAGAAAAACTGTTTTTT; CDR3aa: CASSSSGTGGEKLFF
j_gene: TRBJ2-7; d_gene: .; abundance: .; v_gene: TRBV29-1; CDR3nt: TGCAGCGTTGGAGGTTTCTACGAGCAGTACTTC; CDR3aa: CSVGGFYEQYF